Below, 6 T cell receptor beta chains from the same sample are listed, as sequenced in a study of graft-versus-host responses after intestinal transplantation. Profiling relied on immunoSEQ multiplex PCR, and the TCRdb table lists in-frame clones only, not all of them. The sample holds tens of thousands of clones, around 90% seen once. Their antigens remain unidentified. The sample here was unstimulated CD4+ T cells sorted from spleen or lymph node cells, taken before transplant. The receptors stem from a human donor who was the organ donor for an intestinal transplant.

The rearrangement links TRBV18 to TRBJ2-7; 7 bases align to TRBD2. Germline V gene sequence: CDR1 KGHSH, CDR2 LQKENI. This CDR3 is built from 14 residues. Losses at the gene ends were 1 base for V and 6 bases for J; bases not matched to a gene: 6. The CDR3: CASSPRGGSGEQYF. CDR3 DNA sequence: TGTGCCAGCTCACCACGCGGGGGTTCGGGCGAGCAGTACTTC.

In DNA, the CDR3 is TGCGCCAGCAGCTTTAGAACTAGCGGCTACAATGAGCAGTTCTTC. Its translation: CASSFRTSGYNEQFF. This chain links TRBV5-1 with TRBJ2-1; 8 nucleotides match TRBD2. After removal of 2 bases from V and 3 bases from J, the junction contained 4 bases not matched to a gene. Per germline, CDR1 SGHRS and CDR2 YFSETQ. This CDR3 has 15 residues.

A few counts support this clone. The CDR3 reads CASSYISGNTIYF. The CDR3 nucleotides read TGTGCCAGCAGTTACATCTCTGGAAACACCATATATTTT. The chain recombines TRBV6-5 with TRBJ1-3; D uncertain. The CDR3 totals 13 residues. Germline values: CDR1 MNHEY, CDR2 SVGAGI. V lost 2 bases, J lost 0 bases, and 2 bases lay in between.

The DNA for the CDR3 is TGTGCCAGCAGCTCCCTCTACGGGCCGGGTGAGCAGTTCTTC. Amino acid sequence: CASSSLYGPGEQFF. The chain combines TRBV7-9 with TRBJ2-1; D is undetermined. V was pared by 4 bases and J by 9 bases, with 16 bases between. The CDR3 loop spans 14 amino acids. Germline CDR1 reads SEHNR; CDR2 reads FQNEAQ (reference sequence).

V gene TRBV7-2 combines with J gene TRBJ2-7; 12 positions agree with TRBD1. Germline values: CDR1 SGHTA, CDR2 FQGNSA. V was pared by 3 bases and J by 6 bases, with 15 bases of the junction left unmatched. The length of the CDR3 is 18 residues. CDR3 DNA sequence: TGTGCCAGCAGCTTCAGCCCGCCGACCGGGACAGGGGGCGGCGAGCAGTACTTC. Its translation is CASSFSPPTGTGGGEQYF. Full variable domain (missing parts from reference TRBV7-2 and TRBJ2-7): GAGVSQSPSNKVTEKGKDVELRCDPISGHTALYWYRQSLGQGLEFLIYFQGNSAPDKSGLPSDRFSAERTGGSVSTLTIQRTQQEDSAVYLCASSFSPPTGTGGGEQYFGPGTRLTVT.

The chain has TRBV7-8 and TRBJ1-2; D not resolved. CDR1 is SGHVS, CDR2 FQNEAQ, per germline. V shed 1 base and J shed 4 bases, with 16 bases lying between them. This CDR3 is 16 amino acids long. CDR3 sequence: CASSLEHGRRFYGYTF. The DNA for the CDR3 is TGTGCCAGCAGCTTAGAACATGGCAGGCGCTTCTATGGCTACACCTTC.